Presented here are 2 T cell receptor beta chains from one specimen sequenced in a study of blood T cell repertoires in COVID-19. Measured with immunoSEQ multiplex PCR; TCRdb has only the in-frame clones, and not every one. Of under 350,000 clones detected, approximately 86% appear once; the ten largest clones hold approximately 2.5%. The sample comprised PBMCs or T cells enriched from blood (not recorded which). The receptors shown here come from a woman aged 18-30 years who had recovered from COVID-19.

The V call is TRBV24-1, the J call TRBJ2-7; 9 bases fit TRBD1. Germline assignment: CDR1 KGHDR and CDR2 SFDVKD. The CDR3 contains 15 residues. J gave up 5 bases and V 3 bases, and 7 bases lay outside the gene matches. The CDR3 nucleotides are TGTGCCACCAGTGATATCGGACAGGGGCAGGACGAGCAGTACTTC. As protein: CATSDIGQGQDEQYF.

This clone came up once. V usage is TRBV5-4 and J usage is TRBJ2-7; 10 positions match TRBD2. J was trimmed by 6 bases and V by 2 bases; bases with no gene match: 5. Germline-derived CDR1 and CDR2 are SGHNT and YYREEE (reference sequence). The CDR3 length is 14 residues. Written as DNA, the CDR3 is TGTGCCAGCAGCTTTGGGACTAGCGAGAGCGAGCAGTACTTC. Protein sequence: CASSFGTSESEQYF.